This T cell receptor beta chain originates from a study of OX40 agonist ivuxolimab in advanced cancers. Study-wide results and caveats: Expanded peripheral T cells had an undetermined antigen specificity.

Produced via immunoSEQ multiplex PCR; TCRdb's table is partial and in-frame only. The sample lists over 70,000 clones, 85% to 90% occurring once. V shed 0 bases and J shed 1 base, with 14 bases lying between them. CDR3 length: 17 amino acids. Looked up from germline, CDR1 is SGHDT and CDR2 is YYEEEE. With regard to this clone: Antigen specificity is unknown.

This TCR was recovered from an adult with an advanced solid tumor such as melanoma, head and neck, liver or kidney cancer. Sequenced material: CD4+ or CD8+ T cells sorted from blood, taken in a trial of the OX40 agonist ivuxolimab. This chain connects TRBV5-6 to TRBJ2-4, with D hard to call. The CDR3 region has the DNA TGTGCCAGCAGCTTGGTTCCGGCAAAATTCGCCAAAAACATTCAGTACTTC. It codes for CASSLVPAKFAKNIQYF.